This T cell receptor beta chain was obtained from a study of HIV-infected patients and healthy controls. MiXCR, applied by TCRdb to the 5' RACE reads, yields one record per CDR3 protein. The repertoire consists of more than 15,000 distinct CDR3 sequences, with roughly 19% occurring once and the leading ten covering roughly 33%. The CDR3 length is 16 residues. Germline assignment: CDR1 SQVTM and CDR2 ANQGSEA. V gave up 2 bases and J gave up 4 bases; unmatched junction bases: 12. The source is a human donor in good health. This chain connects TRBV29-1 to TRBJ1-2, with TRBD1 matching 8 bases. Sequenced input: CD8+ T cells from blood. The CDR3 region has the DNA TGCAGCGTTGAATCAGGGGGCACCGATTACCCCTATGGCTACACCTTC. Its protein product is CSVESGGTDYPYGYTF.